This T cell receptor beta chain was documented in a study of blood T cell repertoires in COVID-19. Study overall: Samples taken during acute and convalescent COVID-19 were collected in the United States, Italy and Spain. From T cells, B-cell-depleted T cells, or PBMCs came the material, which was cDNA or gDNA.

Looked up from germline, CDR1 is MNHEY and CDR2 is SMNVEV (reference sequence). The trim removed 3 bases at V and 4 bases at J, leaving 3 bases unmatched. This CDR3 contains 14 residues. As handled by the study authors: By means of reference gene primer amplification, nucleated cell counts were estimated. Some clones are missing from TCRdb's copy, which holds only in-frame ones; the method was immunoSEQ multiplex PCR. The V and J calls and clone size were taken over from that table, and D and trimming were inferred from the DNA. In the table there are more than 85,000 clones, 85% of which are singletons.

The receptor's source is a man at least 80 years old with acute or convalescent COVID-19. V gene TRBV27 combines with J gene TRBJ1-5, with TRBD1 matching over 7 bases. The sample was peripheral blood. CDR3 coding DNA: TGTGCCAGCAGTTTGACAGGGCTTAATCAGCCCCAGCATTTT. Protein product: CASSLTGLNQPQHF.